A few counts support the clone carrying this T cell receptor (beta chain). Its matching antigen is unknown. This CDR3 is 15 amino acids long. The germline CDR1 and CDR2 sequences are LNHDA and SQIVND (reference sequence). V lost 7 bases to trimming and J lost 4 bases; unmatched junction nucleotides: 9. This specimen comes from a study of T cell repertoires in cytomegalovirus infection. Findings of the study overall: Ex vivo responses were dominated by HLA-C-restricted CMV-specific TCR beta clonotypes.

One entry per CDR3 protein results from TCRdb running MiXCR on the reads. The table shows roughly 860,000 distinct CDR3 sequences, with 32% occurring only once. Here the sequenced sample was cultured CD8+ T cells from PBMCs, taken from culture after CMV antigen stimulation. The chain is built from TRBV19 and TRBJ2-3; 9 bases fit TRBD2. The origin of this receptor is a human donor in good health (CMV status not recorded). Some clones in this sample may be carry-over from other donors' samples. CDR3 sequence (DNA): TGTGCCAGTAAGAGGACTAGCGAGTTACCAGATACGCAGTATTTT. Translation gives CASKRTSELPDTQYF.